This TCR beta chain was captured in a study of T-cell reconstitution after alpha-beta-depleted transplantation in children. Whole-study findings and limits: As was reported, about two months after transplant, alpha-beta T cells came from several hundred expanded graft clones. Fresh T-cell production supplied most of the T-cell counts and diversity seen one year after transplant. For some patients, TCRbeta diversity was high at day 60 because of recipient T cells and thymic progenitors that survived.

Regarding this clonotype: Its antigen is not known. At one end, the junction sequence differs from germline, possibly due to a read error.

This CDR3 has 15 residues. Looked up from germline, CDR1 is DFQATT and CDR2 is SNEGSKA (reference sequence). Unique molecular identifiers were incorporated into the prepared TCRbeta library. TCRdb reanalysed the PCR reads using MiXCR and keeps one entry per CDR3 protein. The data hold 540,000 or so distinct CDR3 sequences, with roughly 23% observed a single time. The specimen comprised PBMCs, mostly from graft donor cells, sampled 360 days after TCRalphabeta/CD19-depleted stem cell transplant. The source of this sequence is a boy under two years old who had a stem cell transplant for acute myeloid leukemia, so the T cells may come from the graft donor. The chain is built from TRBV20-1 and TRBJ2-7; a weak D match, TRBD2 (6 bases). The CDR3, as DNA: TGCATTGCTAGCCGACCGGGGGTACATTCCTACGAGCAGTACTTC. As protein: CIASRPGVHSYEQYF.